This T cell receptor beta chain originates from a study of T cells in Graves' hyperthyroidism and ophthalmopathy. The wider study: Peripheral blood was drawn at first diagnosis, prior to all treatment. General study results and limits: In validation, the model predicted ophthalmopathy. These predictions came a median approximately 6.5 months before onset. Blood shared most expanded thyroid clonotypes above 0.001.

Only a few counts were recorded for this clonotype. Antigen: not known. RNA transcripts provided the source from which TCR beta CDR3 regions were amplified. TCR CDR3 regions were first amplified by RT-PCR with HTBI primers. TCRdb redid the calling of the multiplex PCR reads with MiXCR, one entry per CDR3 protein. The top ten hold about half of the sample, which has roughly 500,000 distinct CDR3 sequences, 22% seen once. The diagnoses drew upon clinical symptoms, serum thyroxine and TRAb, thyroid ultrasound and orbital computed tomography. The clonotype was recovered from a woman in her seventies with Graves' ophthalmopathy. Sequencing used blood.

CDR3 sequence (DNA): TGTGCCAGCACCACAGCCCGGGCTAGCGGGGGAGAGACCCAGTACTTC. This sequence encodes CASTTARASGGETQYF. This chain joins TRBV11-3 and TRBJ2-5; 10 nucleotides align to TRBD2. The CDR3 runs 16 residues. Germline CDR1 is SGHNT and CDR2 is YENEEA. V dropped 7 bases and J dropped 4; count of bases not matched to a gene: 12.